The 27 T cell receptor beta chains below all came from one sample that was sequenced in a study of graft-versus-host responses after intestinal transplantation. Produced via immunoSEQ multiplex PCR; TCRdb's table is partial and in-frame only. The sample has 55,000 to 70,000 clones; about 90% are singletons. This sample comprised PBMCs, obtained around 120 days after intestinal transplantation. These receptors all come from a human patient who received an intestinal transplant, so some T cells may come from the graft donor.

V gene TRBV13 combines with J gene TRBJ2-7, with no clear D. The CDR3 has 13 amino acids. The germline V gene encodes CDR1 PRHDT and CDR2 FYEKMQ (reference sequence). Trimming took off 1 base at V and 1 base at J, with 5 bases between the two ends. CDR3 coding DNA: TGTGCCAGCAGCTTAGCGAGATCCTACGAGCAGTACTTC. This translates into CASSLARSYEQYF. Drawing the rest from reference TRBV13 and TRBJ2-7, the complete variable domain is AAGVIQSPRHLIKEKRETATLKCYPIPRHDTVYWYQQGPGQDPQFLISFYEKMQSDKGSIPDRFSAQQFSDYHSELNMSSLELGDSALYFCASSLARSYEQYFGPGTRLTVT.

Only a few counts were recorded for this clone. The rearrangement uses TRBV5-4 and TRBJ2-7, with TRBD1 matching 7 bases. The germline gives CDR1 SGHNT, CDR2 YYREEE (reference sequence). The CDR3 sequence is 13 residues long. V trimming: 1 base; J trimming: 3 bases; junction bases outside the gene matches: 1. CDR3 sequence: CASSLPGGYEQYF. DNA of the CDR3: TGTGCCAGCAGCTTGCCAGGGGGCTACGAGCAGTACTTC. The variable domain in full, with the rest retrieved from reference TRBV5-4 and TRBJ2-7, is ETGVTQSPTHLIKTRGQQVTLRCSSQSGHNTVSWYQQALGQGPQFIFQYYREEENGRGNFPPRFSGLQFPNYSSELNVNALELDDSALYLCASSLPGGYEQYFGPGTRLTVT.

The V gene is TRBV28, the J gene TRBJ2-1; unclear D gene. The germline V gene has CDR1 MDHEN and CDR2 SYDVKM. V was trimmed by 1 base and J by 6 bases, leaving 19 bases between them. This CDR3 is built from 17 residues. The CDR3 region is CASSLYPRSPKPNEQFF. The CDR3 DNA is TGTGCCAGCAGTTTATACCCCAGATCCCCCAAACCCAATGAGCAGTTCTTC. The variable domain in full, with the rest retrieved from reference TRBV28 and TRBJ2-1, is DVKVTQSSRYLVKRTGEKVFLECVQDMDHENMFWYRQDPGLGLRLIYFSYDVKMKEKGDIPEGYSVSREKKERFSLILESASTNQTSMYLCASSLYPRSPKPNEQFFGPGTRLTVL.

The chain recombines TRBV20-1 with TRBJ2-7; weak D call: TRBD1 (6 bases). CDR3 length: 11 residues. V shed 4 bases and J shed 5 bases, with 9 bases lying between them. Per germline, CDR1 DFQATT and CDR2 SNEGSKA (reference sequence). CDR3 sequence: CSATGVHEQYF. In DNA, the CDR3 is TGCAGTGCTACAGGGGTCCACGAGCAGTACTTC.

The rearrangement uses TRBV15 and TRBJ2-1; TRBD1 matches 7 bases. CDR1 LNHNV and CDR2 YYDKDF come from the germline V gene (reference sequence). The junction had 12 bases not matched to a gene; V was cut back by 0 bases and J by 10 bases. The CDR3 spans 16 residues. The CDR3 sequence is CATSRDWDSGADEQFF. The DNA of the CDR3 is TGTGCCACCAGCAGAGATTGGGACAGTGGGGCGGACGAGCAGTTCTTC. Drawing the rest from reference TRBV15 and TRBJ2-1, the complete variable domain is DAMVIQNPRYQVTQFGKPVTLSCSQTLNHNVMYWYQQKSSQAPKLLFHYYDKDFNNEADTPDNFQSRRPNTSFCFLDIRSPGLGDTAMYLCATSRDWDSGADEQFFGPGTRLTVL.

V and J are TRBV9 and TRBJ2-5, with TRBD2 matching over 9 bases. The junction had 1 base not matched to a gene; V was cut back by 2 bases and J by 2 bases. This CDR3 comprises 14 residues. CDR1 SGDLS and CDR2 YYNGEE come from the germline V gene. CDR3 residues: CASSVSGRQETQYF. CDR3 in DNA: TGTGCCAGCAGCGTTAGCGGGAGACAAGAGACCCAGTACTTC.

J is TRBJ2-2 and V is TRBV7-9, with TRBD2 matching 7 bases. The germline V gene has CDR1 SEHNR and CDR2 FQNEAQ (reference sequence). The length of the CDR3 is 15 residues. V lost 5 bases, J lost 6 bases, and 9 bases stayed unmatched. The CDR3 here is CASSPGLRDPGELFF. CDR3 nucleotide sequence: TGTGCCAGCAGCCCGGGACTACGAGACCCCGGGGAGCTGTTTTTT.

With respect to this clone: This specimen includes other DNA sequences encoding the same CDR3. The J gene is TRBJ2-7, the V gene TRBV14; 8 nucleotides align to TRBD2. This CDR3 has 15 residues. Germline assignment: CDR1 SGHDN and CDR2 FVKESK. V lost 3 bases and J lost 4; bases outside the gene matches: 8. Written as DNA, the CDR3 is TGTGCCAGCAGCCAGACCAGCGGGAGAGGGTACGAGCAGTACTTC. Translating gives CASSQTSGRGYEQYF.

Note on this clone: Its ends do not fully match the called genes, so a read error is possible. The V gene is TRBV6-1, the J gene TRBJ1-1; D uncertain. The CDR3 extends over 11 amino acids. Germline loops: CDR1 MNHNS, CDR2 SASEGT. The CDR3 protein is CAVWRAPSSSF. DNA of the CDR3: TGTGCCGTCTGGAGGGCGCCCTCATCTTCCTTT.

The CDR3 sequence is CASSQSRTGSTYEQYF. CDR3 nucleotides: TGCGCCAGCAGTCAATCGAGGACAGGGAGTACCTACGAGCAGTACTTC. V and J are TRBV23-1 and TRBJ2-7, with 8 bases lining up with TRBD1. TRBV23-1 counts as an open reading frame of uncertain function. Losses at the gene ends were 0 bases for V and 2 bases for J; bases not matched to a gene: 6. The CDR3 spans 16 residues.

The CDR3 coding sequence is TGTGCCAGCAGTTACTCGGGTTGGACCGGGGAGCTGTTTTTT. It codes for CASSYSGWTGELFF. The rearrangement uses TRBV6-6 and TRBJ2-2; unclear D gene. CDR3 length: 14 amino acids. Germline CDR1 and CDR2: MNHNY and SVGAGI (reference sequence). Trimming removed 0 bases at V and 5 bases at J, with 7 bases between.

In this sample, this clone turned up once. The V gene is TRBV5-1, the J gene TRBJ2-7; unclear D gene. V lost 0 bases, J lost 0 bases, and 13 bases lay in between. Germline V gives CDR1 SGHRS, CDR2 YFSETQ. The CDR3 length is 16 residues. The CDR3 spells CASSLEVSSFSYEQYF. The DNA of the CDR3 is TGCGCCAGCAGCTTGGAAGTCTCATCCTTCTCCTACGAGCAGTACTTC.

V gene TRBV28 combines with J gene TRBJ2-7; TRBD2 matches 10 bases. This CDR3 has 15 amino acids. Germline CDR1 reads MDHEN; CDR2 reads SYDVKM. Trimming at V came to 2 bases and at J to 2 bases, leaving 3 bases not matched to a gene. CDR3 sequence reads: CASSLQAGGPYEQYF. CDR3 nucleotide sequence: TGTGCCAGCAGTTTACAAGCGGGAGGGCCCTACGAGCAGTACTTC.

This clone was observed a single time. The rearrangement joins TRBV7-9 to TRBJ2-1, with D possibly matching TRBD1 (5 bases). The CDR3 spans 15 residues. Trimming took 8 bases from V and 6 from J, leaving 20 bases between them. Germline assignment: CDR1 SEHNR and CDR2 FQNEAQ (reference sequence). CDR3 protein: CASSLGVAVPNEQFF. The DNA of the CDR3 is TGTGCCAGCTCCCTAGGGGTTGCCGTCCCCAATGAGCAGTTCTTC. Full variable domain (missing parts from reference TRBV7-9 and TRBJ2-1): DTGVSQNPRHKITKRGQNVTFRCDPISEHNRLYWYRQTLGQGPEFLTYFQNEAQLEKSRLLSDRFSAERPKGSFSTLEIQRTEQGDSAMYLCASSLGVAVPNEQFFGPGTRLTVL.

As DNA, the CDR3 is TGTGCCAGCCGTACATTGGTAAGCGCCGAGCAGTACTTC. Translating gives CASRTLVSAEQYF. The chain uses TRBV28 and TRBJ2-7; D unresolved. CDR3 size: 13 residues. Trimming removed 8 bases from V and 6 bases from J, with 17 bases in between. Germline CDR1 is MDHEN and CDR2 is SYDVKM.

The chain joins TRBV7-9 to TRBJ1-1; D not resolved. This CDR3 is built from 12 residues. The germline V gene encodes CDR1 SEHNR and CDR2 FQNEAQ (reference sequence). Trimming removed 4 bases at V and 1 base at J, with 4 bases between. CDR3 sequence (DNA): TGTGCCAGCAGCTCAGAGAACACTGAAGCTTTCTTT. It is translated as CASSSENTEAFF.

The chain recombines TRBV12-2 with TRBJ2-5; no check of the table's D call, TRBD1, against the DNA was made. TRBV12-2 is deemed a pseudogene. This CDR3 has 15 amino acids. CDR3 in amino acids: CASRQVGDRDETQYF. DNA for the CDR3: TGTGCAAGTCGCCAGGTGGGGGACAGGGACGAGACCCAGTACTTC.

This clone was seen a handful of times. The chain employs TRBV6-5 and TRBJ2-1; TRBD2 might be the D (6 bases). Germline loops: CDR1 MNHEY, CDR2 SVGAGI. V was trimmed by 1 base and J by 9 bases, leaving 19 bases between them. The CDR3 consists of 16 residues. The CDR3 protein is CASSYYLGEVEGEQFF. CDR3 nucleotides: TGTGCCAGCAGTTACTATCTGGGGGAGGTGGAGGGTGAGCAGTTCTTC.

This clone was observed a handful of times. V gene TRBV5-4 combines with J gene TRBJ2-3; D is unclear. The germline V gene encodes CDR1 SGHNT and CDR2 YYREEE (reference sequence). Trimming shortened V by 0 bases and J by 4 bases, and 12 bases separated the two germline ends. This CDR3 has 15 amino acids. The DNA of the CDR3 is TGTGCCAGCAGCTTGGCGACGGTGTGGCCAGATACGCAGTATTTT. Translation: CASSLATVWPDTQYF.

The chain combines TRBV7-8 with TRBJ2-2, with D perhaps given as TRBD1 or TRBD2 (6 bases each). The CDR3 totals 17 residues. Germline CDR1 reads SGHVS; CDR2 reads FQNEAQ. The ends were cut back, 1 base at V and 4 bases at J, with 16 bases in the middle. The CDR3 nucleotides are TGTGCCAGCAGCTTAGGGTCGGAGGGACACCTCACCGGGGAGCTGTTTTTT. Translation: CASSLGSEGHLTGELFF.

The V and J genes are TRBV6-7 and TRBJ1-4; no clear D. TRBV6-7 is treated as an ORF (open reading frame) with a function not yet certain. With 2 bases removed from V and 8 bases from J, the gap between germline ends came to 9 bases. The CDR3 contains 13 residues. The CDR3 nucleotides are TGTGCCAGCAGTTACAGGGTCGGGGAAAAACTGTTTTTT. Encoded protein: CASSYRVGEKLFF.

CDR3 residues: CASRERGETNTEAFF. The CDR3 nucleotides are TGTGCCTCCAGGGAACGTGGGGAGACGAACACTGAAGCTTTCTTT. The J gene is TRBJ1-1, the V gene TRBV21-1. TRBV21-1 corresponds to a pseudogene. The CDR3 sequence is 15 residues long.

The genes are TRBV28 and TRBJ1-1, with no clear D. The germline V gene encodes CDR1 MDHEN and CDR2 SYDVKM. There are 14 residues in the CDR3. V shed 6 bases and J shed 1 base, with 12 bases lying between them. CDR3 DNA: TGTGCCAGCAGGTTGGGGATAACGAACACTGAAGCTTTCTTT. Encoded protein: CASRLGITNTEAFF.

CDR3 bases: TGTGCCAGCAGGACAGGGGTGATTGGTGAGCAGTACTTC. It yields the protein CASRTGVIGEQYF. The gene calls are TRBV5-4 and TRBJ2-5; 8 nucleotides match TRBD1. With V trimmed by 5 bases and J by 11 bases, 11 bases remained unmatched. This CDR3 has 13 residues. Germline V lookup: CDR1 SGHNT, CDR2 YYREEE (reference sequence).

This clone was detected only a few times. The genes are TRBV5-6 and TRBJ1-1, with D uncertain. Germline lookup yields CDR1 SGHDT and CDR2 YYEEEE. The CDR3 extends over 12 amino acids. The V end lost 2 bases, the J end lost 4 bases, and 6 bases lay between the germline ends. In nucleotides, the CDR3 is TGTGCCAGCAGCTTCTCGGTCACTGAAGCTTTCTTT. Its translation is CASSFSVTEAFF.

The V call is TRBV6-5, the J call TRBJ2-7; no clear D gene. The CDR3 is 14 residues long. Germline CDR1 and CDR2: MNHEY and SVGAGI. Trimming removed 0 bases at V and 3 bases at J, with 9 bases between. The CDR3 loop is CASSYSSPGYEQYF. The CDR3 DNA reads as TGTGCCAGCAGTTACTCTTCGCCAGGCTACGAGCAGTACTTC.

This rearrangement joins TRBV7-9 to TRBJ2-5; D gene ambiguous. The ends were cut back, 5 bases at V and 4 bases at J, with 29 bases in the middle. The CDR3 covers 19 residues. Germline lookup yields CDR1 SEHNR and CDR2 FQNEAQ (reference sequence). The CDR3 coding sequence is TGTGCCAGCAGCCCCCCCTGGGGTGGATCCCTCCCCTTTCCAGAGACCCAGTACTTC. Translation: CASSPPWGGSLPFPETQYF. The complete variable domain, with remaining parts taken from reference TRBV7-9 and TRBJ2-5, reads DTGVSQNPRHKITKRGQNVTFRCDPISEHNRLYWYRQTLGQGPEFLTYFQNEAQLEKSRLLSDRFSAERPKGSFSTLEIQRTEQGDSAMYLCASSPPWGGSLPFPETQYFGPGTRLLVL.